The rows below give T cell receptor beta chains drawn from one sample of a study of cytomegalovirus exposure and HLA in healthy donors. Profiling relied on immunoSEQ multiplex PCR, and the TCRdb table lists in-frame clones only, not all of them. The repertoire consists of fewer than 130,000 clones, with about 79% occurring once and the leading ten covering 2.6%. What was sequenced was PBMCs. These receptors were obtained from a man aged 45-60 years in good health and CMV-seropositive. The CDR3 runs from the conserved cysteine through the conserved F or W. The D gene is left open where the match is weak. Not all rows give a size; the values are once, few, many and, for expanded clones, a class.

v_gene,abundance,j_gene,len,d_gene,CDR3nt,CDR3aa
TRBV21-1,-,TRBJ1-2,12,-,TGTGCCAGCAGCCCGGGACAGCCTTGCCGGCCGTTC,CASSPGQPCRPF
TRBV5-1,-,TRBJ1-1,14,-,TGCGCCAGCAGCTTGGGACAGCCTAACACTGAAGCTTTCTTT,CASSLGQPNTEAFF
TRBV11-2,-,TRBJ2-5,14,-,TGTGCCAGCAGCTTAAAGGCAGGGTGGGAGACCCAGTACTTC,CASSLKAGWETQYF
TRBV18,-,TRBJ1-2,15,TRBD1,TGTGCCAGCTCACCACAAAAGGGGGCCTCCTCTGGCTACACCTTC,CASSPQKGASSGYTF
TRBV7-9,-,TRBJ1-5,14,-,TGTGCCAGCAGCTCGGGGGGGACAAATCAGCCCCAGCATTTT,CASSSGGTNQPQHF
TRBV2,-,TRBJ2-7,16,TRBD1,TGTGCCAGCAGTGAGTTTCACGGGACAGCAGTCGGCGAGCAGTACTTC,CASSEFHGTAVGEQYF
TRBV14,-,TRBJ2-3,15,TRBD1,TGTGCCAGCAGCCCCACGGGACAGGTAACAGATACGCAGTATTTT,CASSPTGQVTDTQYF
TRBV7-2,-,TRBJ2-3,12,-,TGTGCCAGTAGCCTTTCGGCAGATACGCAGTATTTT,CASSLSADTQYF
TRBV6-5,few,TRBJ1-2,14,TRBD1,TGTGCCAGCTATAGACAGGGGCAGACCTATGGCTACACCTTC,CASYRQGQTYGYTF
TRBV19,-,TRBJ2-3,14,-,TGTGCCAGTACCGCTAGCCGGAGCACAGATACGCAGTATTTT,CASTASRSTDTQYF
TRBV5-6,few,TRBJ2-1,16,-,TGTGCCAGCAGCTTGGATGGGGGGGCCTTTTACAATGAGCAGTTCTTC,CASSLDGGAFYNEQFF
TRBV4-2,-,TRBJ1-1,14,-,TGTGCCAGCAGCCAAACAGGGTTGGGCACTGAAGCTTTCTTT,CASSQTGLGTEAFF
TRBV5-6,-,TRBJ1-5,14,-,TGTGCCAGCAGCCTATTTAATAGCAATCAGCCCCAGCATTTT,CASSLFNSNQPQHF
TRBV19,-,TRBJ2-7,16,TRBD1,TGTGCCAGTAGTTTTGGACAGGGGGCGAAAAGGAACGAGCAGTACTTC,CASSFGQGAKRNEQYF
TRBV2,-,TRBJ2-1,16,TRBD1,TGTGCCAGCAGTGAACTCGGACAGGGGTACGACAATGAGCAGTTCTTC,CASSELGQGYDNEQFF
TRBV19,-,TRBJ2-3,18,TRBD1,TGTGCCAGTAGTGCCTTCTCCGGGACAGGGGCCCGGGCAGATACGCAGTATTTT,CASSAFSGTGARADTQYF
TRBV6-1,-,TRBJ1-4,14,-,TGTGCCAGCAGTGACCGGGTTCCTAATGAAAAACTGTTTTTT,CASSDRVPNEKLFF
TRBV30,-,TRBJ1-3,13,TRBD1,TGTGCCCTTGACACAGGGGGCGGAAACACCATATATTTT,CALDTGGGNTIYF
TRBV4-1,-,TRBJ1-6,18,-,TGCGCCAGCAGCCAAGTTTCAGGGGCGTTTTCCTATAATTCACCCCTCCACTTT,CASSQVSGAFSYNSPLHF
TRBV28,-,TRBJ2-1,19,TRBD2,TGTGCCAGCAGTTTATCCCCACCCGTCCAAGCGGGGGCGGACAATGAGCAGTTCTTC,CASSLSPPVQAGADNEQFF
TRBV5-1,-,TRBJ2-5,17,-,TGCGCCAGCAGCCTTTTCGGTAGCGGCCTACCAGGGGAGACCCAGTACTTC,CASSLFGSGLPGETQYF
TRBV4-1,-,TRBJ2-3,14,-,TGCGCCAGCAGCCAAGGACAACTCACAGATACGCAGTATTTT,CASSQGQLTDTQYF
TRBV6-1,-,TRBJ2-5,15,TRBD1,TGTGCCAGCAGCCTACAGGGGCGGAAAGAAGAGACCCAGTACTTC,CASSLQGRKEETQYF
TRBV5-6,-,TRBJ2-5,16,TRBD2,TGTGCCAGCAGCCTTCGACTAGCGGAGTACCAAGAGACCCAGTACTTC,CASSLRLAEYQETQYF
TRBV29-1,-,TRBJ2-7,13,-,TGCAGCGTCGCGGCCACATCTTCGGGCGAGCAGTACTTC,CSVAATSSGEQYF
TRBV15,-,TRBJ2-1,17,-,TGTGCCACCAGCAGAGCTGTCAGTATCCTAGACTACAATGAGCAGTTCTTC,CATSRAVSILDYNEQFF
TRBV2,-,TRBJ2-3,12,-,TGTGCCAGCAGTGTCTATGCAGATACGCAGTATTTT,CASSVYADTQYF
TRBV5-4,-,TRBJ2-3,17,TRBD1,TGTGCCAGCAGCCCTCCGCCGGGACAGGGAGGCACAGATACGCAGTATTTT,CASSPPPGQGGTDTQYF
TRBV4-1,few,TRBJ2-5,15,TRBD2,TGCGCCAGCAGCCAAGTGGGACTAACCCAAGAGACCCAGTACTTC,CASSQVGLTQETQYF
TRBV7-9,-,TRBJ1-4,13,TRBD1,TGTGCCAGCAGCTCGGGACAGAATGAAAAACTGTTTTTT,CASSSGQNEKLFF
TRBV21-1,-,TRBJ2-1,15,-,TGTGCCAGCAGCCCCCCGGCGGGAGGGATCGATGAGCAGTTCTTC,CASSPPAGGIDEQFF
TRBV4-1,-,TRBJ2-3,20,TRBD2,TGCGCCAGCAGCCAAGTTGGTCTAGCGGGGGGCTCCTACAACACAGATACGCAGTATTTT,CASSQVGLAGGSYNTDTQYF
TRBV5-1,-,TRBJ1-3,15,-,TGCGCCAGCAGCCGGGACTTTTCCTCTGGAAACACCATATATTTT,CASSRDFSSGNTIYF
TRBV15,few,TRBJ1-6,14,-,TGTGCCACCAGCAGCGACCCCGGACTCTCACCCCTCCACTTT,CATSSDPGLSPLHF
TRBV5-4,-,TRBJ1-4,14,-,TGTGCCAGCAGCTTTGGGGGGATTGGGGAAAAACTGTTTTTT,CASSFGGIGEKLFF
TRBV19,-,TRBJ1-2,12,-,TGTGCCAGTAGTACAGGGGATTATGGCTACACCTTC,CASSTGDYGYTF
TRBV5-1,-,TRBJ1-1,15,-,TGCGCCAGCAGCTTGGGGTGGCAGGGGAACACTGAAGCTTTCTTT,CASSLGWQGNTEAFF